Listed here are 15 T cell receptor beta chains from one sample, sequenced in a study of blood T cell repertoires in COVID-19. Assay used: immunoSEQ multiplex PCR; TCRdb lists only in-frame clones, some missing. The sample includes 150,000 to 200,000 clones, about nine tenths of them seen just once. The sequencing input was peripheral blood. The receptor source for this set is a woman aged 50 to 60 with acute or convalescent COVID-19.

This clone was detected only a few times. The rearrangement links TRBV9 to TRBJ2-1; D possibly corresponds to TRBD2 (6 bases). The CDR3 spans 17 residues. CDR1 is SGDLS, CDR2 YYNGEE, per germline. V was shortened by 0 bases and J by 4 bases, with 17 bases between the two germline ends. The CDR3 loop reads CASSVDAGLARYNEQFF. CDR3 bases: TGTGCCAGCAGCGTAGATGCGGGGCTAGCAAGATACAATGAGCAGTTCTTC.

The CDR3 protein is CASSSAGTSGNTGELFF. DNA for the CDR3: TGTGCCAGCAGTTCCGCCGGGACTAGCGGGAACACCGGGGAGCTGTTTTTT. J is TRBJ2-2 and V is TRBV6-4; the match to TRBD2 covers 11 bases. Trimming cost V 5 bases and J 1 base; bases outside gene matches: 6. Germline CDR1 is MRHNA and CDR2 is SNTAGT. CDR3 length: 17 amino acids.

The chain has TRBV15 and TRBJ1-2, with a tentative D call TRBD1 (6 bases). Germline lookup yields CDR1 LNHNV and CDR2 YYDKDF (reference sequence). The V gene lost 0 bases and the J gene lost 4 bases, with 15 bases spanning the gap. The length of the CDR3 is 16 residues. In nucleotides, the CDR3 is TGTGCCACCAGCAGAGATTTAACAGGGACATCCTATGGCTACACCTTC. As protein: CATSRDLTGTSYGYTF. Using reference TRBV15 and TRBJ1-2 for the parts outside the CDR3, the full variable domain is DAMVIQNPRYQVTQFGKPVTLSCSQTLNHNVMYWYQQKSSQAPKLLFHYYDKDFNNEADTPDNFQSRRPNTSFCFLDIRSPGLGDTAMYLCATSRDLTGTSYGYTFGSGTRLTVV.

The chain joins TRBV19 to TRBJ2-3; TRBD1 is a possible D gene (5 bases). Trimming shortened V by 6 bases and J by 3 bases, and 16 bases separated the two germline ends. This CDR3 contains 15 residues. Germline-derived CDR1 and CDR2 are LNHDA and SQIVND (reference sequence). The CDR3 DNA reads TGTGCCAGTAGCGATTTTGCAGGGTTGACAGATACGCAGTATTTT. Translating gives CASSDFAGLTDTQYF.

This clone was seen only a few times. The rearrangement uses TRBV13 and TRBJ1-1; D possibly corresponds to TRBD1 (6 bases). The germline V gene encodes CDR1 PRHDT and CDR2 FYEKMQ (reference sequence). V lost 5 bases and J lost 5, with 15 bases in between. The CDR3 is 14 residues long. CDR3 sequence (DNA): TGTGCCAGCAGCGTCCAGGGGAGGGGGACTGAAGCTTTCTTT. It translates to CASSVQGRGTEAFF.

The V gene is TRBV6-4, the J gene TRBJ2-3; TRBD1 might be the D (6 bases). Trimming removed 11 bases at V and 11 bases at J, with 20 bases between. The germline V gene has CDR1 MRHNA and CDR2 SNTAGT. This CDR3 is built from 12 residues. The CDR3 coding sequence is TGTGCCGGGGCACCCCTCGGGACAAAGCAGTATTTT. Translated: CAGAPLGTKQYF.

The chain recombines TRBV10-2 with TRBJ2-1; perhaps TRBD2 as D (6 bases). CDR1 is WSHSY and CDR2 is SAAADI in the germline V gene. V was pared by 8 bases and J by 3 bases, with 20 bases between. The CDR3 sequence is 16 residues long. CDR3 sequence: CASFSPWVGGYNEQFF. For the CDR3, the DNA is TGCGCCAGCTTCTCACCATGGGTCGGGGGCTACAATGAGCAGTTCTTC.

V is TRBV2 and J is TRBJ2-5; 10 positions agree with TRBD2. The CDR3 sequence is 14 residues long. V trimming: 6 bases; J trimming: 7 bases; junction bases outside the gene matches: 8. Germline V gene data show CDR1 as SNHLY and CDR2 as FYNNEI. The CDR3 protein is CASRKAGTSVTQYF. CDR3 bases: TGTGCCAGCAGGAAGGCCGGGACTAGCGTGACCCAGTACTTC.

This clone was picked up a small number of times. This chain connects TRBV7-9 to TRBJ2-1, with 11 bases aligning to TRBD2. The V segment lost 1 base and the J segment 7 bases; nucleotides outside the gene matches: 6. CDR3 length: 16 amino acids. Germline V gene sequence: CDR1 SEHNR, CDR2 FQNEAQ (reference sequence). CDR3 nucleotides: TGTGCCAGCAGCTTAGACGGGACTAGCGGCCGTAATGAGCAGTTCTTC. Amino acids: CASSLDGTSGRNEQFF.

This clone has just one count. This chain links TRBV7-2 with TRBJ2-7, with 11 bases lining up with TRBD2. With 1 base clipped from V and 1 base from J, the junction kept 6 bases outside the gene matches. Germline CDR1 and CDR2: SGHTA and FQGNSA. The CDR3 sequence is 17 residues long. CDR3 protein: CASSLGLGLAVSYEQYF. DNA for the CDR3: TGTGCCAGCAGCTTAGGTCTGGGACTAGCGGTTTCCTACGAGCAGTACTTC.

This chain joins TRBV7-8 and TRBJ2-2, with 14 positions matching TRBD2. Per germline, CDR1 SGHVS and CDR2 FQNEAQ. The CDR3 runs to 22 residues. V was pared by 7 bases and J by 4 bases, with 23 bases of the junction left unmatched. The CDR3 loop reads CASILRGGGGTSGSRGTGELFF. In nucleotides, the CDR3 is TGTGCCAGCATCCTCCGCGGGGGAGGGGGGACTAGCGGGAGCCGGGGCACCGGGGAGCTGTTTTTT. The full variable domain, its missing parts supplied by reference TRBV7-8 and TRBJ2-2, is GAGVSQSPRYKVAKRGQDVALRCDPISGHVSLFWYQQALGQGPEFLTYFQNEAQLDKSGLPSDRFFAERPEGSVSTLKIQRTQQEDSAVYLCASILRGGGGTSGSRGTGELFFGEGSRLTVL.

The chain links TRBV10-1 to TRBJ2-7, with 7 positions matching TRBD2. This CDR3 is 16 amino acids long. V trimming: 2 bases; J trimming: 1 base; junction bases outside the gene matches: 8. Germline assignment: CDR1 WNHNN and CDR2 SYGVQD (reference sequence). The CDR3 loop is CASSEIRTGGSYEQYF. In DNA, the CDR3 is TGCGCCAGCAGTGAGATACGGACGGGGGGATCCTACGAGCAGTACTTC.

Written as DNA, the CDR3 is TGTGCCAGCAGCTTAGGGACAGCAGCATTCAACTATGGCTACACCTTC. Translation: CASSLGTAAFNYGYTF. The V and J genes are TRBV7-2 and TRBJ1-2; D possibly corresponds to TRBD1 (6 bases). The germline V and J ends were trimmed by 1 base and 2 bases, with 14 bases remaining between them. The CDR3 sequence is 16 residues long. CDR1 and CDR2 from the germline V gene are SGHTA and FQGNSA.

The genes are TRBV19 and TRBJ1-3; possibly TRBD1 for D (6 bases). CDR3 length: 14 residues. V was cut by 4 bases and J by 6 bases, with 13 bases left in between. Germline V gene sequence: CDR1 LNHDA, CDR2 SQIVND (reference sequence). The DNA of the CDR3 is TGTGCCAGTAGTAACCGGGACACCCCAAACACCATATATTTT. Protein sequence: CASSNRDTPNTIYF.

The J gene is TRBJ2-7, the V gene TRBV5-1; 12 nucleotides agree with TRBD2. Trimming at V came to 4 bases and at J to 9 bases, leaving 8 bases not matched to a gene. Looked up from germline, CDR1 is SGHRS and CDR2 is YFSETQ. This CDR3 has 14 residues. Here the CDR3 DNA reads TGCGCCAGCAGCAATACTAGCGGGGGGATGGTGCAGTACTTC. It translates to CASSNTSGGMVQYF.